Below are 9 T cell receptor beta chains sequenced from a single sample in a study of cytomegalovirus exposure and HLA in healthy donors (dated by TCRdb to the late 2010s). To prepare the library, the immunoSEQ multiplex PCR assay was applied. For the multiplex PCR, a mixture combining 60 forward primers for TCR Vbeta segments and 13 reverse primers for TCR Jbeta segments was used. The table comes from immuneACCESS by way of TCRdb, which keeps in-frame sequences with V and J called. Part of the clones is missing from these tables; in studies checked, under half for an unresolved V gene and the rest for unknown reasons. The sample table shows roughly 200,000 clones, and 65% to 85% are seen once. Roughly 0.71% of the sample is taken by the ten largest. Sequencing was carried out using PBMCs. The receptors here all came from a boy under 10 years old in good health and CMV-seronegative.

The chain is built from TRBV10-3 and TRBJ1-2, with 9 bases that match TRBD1. J was trimmed by 6 bases and V by 8 bases; bases with no gene match: 7. This CDR3 has 13 residues. Germline V gene data show CDR1 as ENHRY and CDR2 as SYGVKD. CDR3 amino acids: CAIGGQGGNGYTF. The CDR3 DNA sequence: TGTGCCATCGGGGGACAGGGTGGGAATGGCTACACCTTC.

The rearrangement uses TRBV5-4 and TRBJ1-2; 7 bases match TRBD1. The J segment lost 6 bases and the V segment lost 5 bases, leaving 7 bases of the junction unmatched. Germline CDR1 SGHNT, CDR2 YYREEE (reference sequence). The CDR3 runs 13 residues. The CDR3 here is CASSRDSANGYTF. The CDR3 nucleotides are TGTGCCAGCAGTCGGGACAGTGCAAATGGCTACACCTTC. Based on the CDR3 plus reference TRBV5-4 and TRBJ1-2, the full variable domain is ETGVTQSPTHLIKTRGQQVTLRCSSQSGHNTVSWYQQALGQGPQFIFQYYREEENGRGNFPPRFSGLQFPNYSSELNVNALELDDSALYLCASSRDSANGYTFGSGTRLTVV.

This clone was found once. The gene calls are TRBV12-5 and TRBJ2-5; 10 bases agree with TRBD2. The germline V gene encodes CDR1 LGHNT and CDR2 FRNRAP. Trimming cost V 4 bases and J 4 bases; bases outside gene matches: 15. The CDR3 is 18 residues long. The CDR3 here is CASGWAANSGRAGETQYF. The CDR3, as DNA: TGTGCTAGTGGTTGGGCCGCCAACAGCGGGAGGGCGGGAGAGACCCAGTACTTC.

The sample holds a few counts of this clone. The gene calls are TRBV6-1 and TRBJ2-7, with TRBD1 identical over 9 bases. The germline V gene has CDR1 MNHNS and CDR2 SASEGT. J lost 3 bases, V lost 4 bases, and 16 bases had no gene match. This CDR3 contains 18 residues. The CDR3, as DNA: TGTGCCAGCAGTGCGGGACAGGGTTTAACTGTAAACCTCTACGAGCAGTACTTC. This sequence encodes CASSAGQGLTVNLYEQYF.

J is TRBJ1-6 and V is TRBV30; 8 positions match TRBD1. In germline, CDR1 is GTSNPN, CDR2 SVGIG (reference sequence). The trim removed 7 bases at V and 7 bases at J, leaving 6 bases unmatched. This CDR3 contains 13 residues. This CDR3 is CASRTGRNSPLHF. CDR3 bases: TGTGCCTCAAGGACAGGGAGGAATTCACCCCTCCACTTT.

This clone was detected a few times. The chain uses TRBV10-3 and TRBJ2-3, with TRBD2 matching over 10 bases. CDR3 length: 14 amino acids. Unmatched junction bases numbered 3, after V lost 9 bases and J lost 0 bases. Germline CDR1 is ENHRY and CDR2 is SYGVKD. The CDR3 region has the DNA TGTGCCATGAAGCGGGAGGGTAGCACAGATACGCAGTATTTT. As protein: CAMKREGSTDTQYF.

This clone was picked up one time. The chain links TRBV19 to TRBJ2-5, with 10 bases matching TRBD1. The assigned J gene may be wrong: the sequence end matches TRBJ2-7 better. Germline V gives CDR1 LNHDA, CDR2 SQIVND (reference sequence). This CDR3 region has 15 residues. The chain's CDR3 is CASSLGQGVGYEQYF. CDR3 DNA: TGTGCCAGTAGTCTCGGACAGGGGGTCGGCTACGAGCAGTACTTC.

This chain connects TRBV7-2 to TRBJ2-7; weak D call: TRBD1 (5 bases). From germline, CDR1 is SGHTA and CDR2 FQGNSA. The V end was cut by 2 bases, the J end by 2 bases, with 13 bases between. The CDR3 consists of 15 residues. CDR3 residues: CASSLQGPSTYEQYF. The CDR3, as DNA: TGTGCCAGCAGCTTACAGGGCCCCTCTACCTACGAGCAGTACTTC.

The chain couples TRBV4-1 to TRBJ2-7; 12 bases map to TRBD2. The CDR3 length is 19 residues. V was clipped by 0 bases and J by 1 base; unmatched bases: 10. CDR1 is MGHRA, CDR2 YSYEKL, per germline. CDR3 DNA: TGCGCCAGCAGCCAAGATATCCCGGTGACTAGCGGGAGATCCTACGAGCAGTACTTC. Translating gives CASSQDIPVTSGRSYEQYF.